The 10 T cell receptor beta chains below all came from one sample that was sequenced in a study of response to subunit inactivated influenza vaccine. TCRdb re-analysed the RT-PCR reads in MiXCR, keeping a single row per CDR3 protein. The data contain almost 250,000 distinct CDR3 sequences, roughly an eighth of them singletons. Material: non-naive T cells sorted from PBMCs, obtained about 14 days before vaccination. The receptor source for this set is a man aged 50-59 years who received an inactivated influenza vaccine.

V is TRBV18 and J is TRBJ2-3; D may be TRBD2 (6 bases). CDR3 length: 15 amino acids. Germline V gene lookup returns CDR1 KGHSH and CDR2 LQKENI. V shed 6 bases and J shed 1 base, with 14 bases lying between them. CDR3 sequence reads: CASSPEGLRTDTQYF. The CDR3, as DNA: TGTGCCAGCTCGCCCGAGGGACTTCGCACAGATACGCAGTATTTT.

This clonotype was observed many times. The J gene is TRBJ2-7, the V gene TRBV4-2; possible D gene TRBD2, 6 bases. Trimming left V 0 bases short and J 0 bases short, with 9 bases between. The germline gives CDR1 LGHNA, CDR2 YNFKEQ. CDR3 size: 15 residues. CDR3 bases: TGTGCCAGCAGCCAAGAGCGGGACTCCTCCTACGAGCAGTACTTC. It is translated as CASSQERDSSYEQYF.

The rearrangement links TRBV18 to TRBJ1-5; 7 bases line up with TRBD1. With 5 bases clipped from V and 0 bases from J, the junction kept 4 bases outside the gene matches. Germline loops: CDR1 KGHSH, CDR2 LQKENI. The CDR3 loop spans 15 amino acids. This CDR3 is CASSAGTDSNQPQHF. The DNA for the CDR3 is TGTGCCAGCTCAGCCGGGACAGATAGCAATCAGCCCCAGCATTTT.

This clonotype was observed a handful of times. This chain joins TRBV15 and TRBJ2-1; D is possibly TRBD2 (5 bases). With 3 bases removed from V and 6 bases from J, the gap between germline ends came to 9 bases. CDR3 length: 13 amino acids. In germline, CDR1 is LNHNV, CDR2 YYDKDF (reference sequence). In DNA, the CDR3 is TGTGCCACCAGCAGCCTAGAGGGCAATGAGCAGTTCTTC. It encodes CATSSLEGNEQFF.

This clonotype turned up a few times. The J gene is TRBJ1-1, the V gene TRBV7-9, with no clear D. The germline V gene encodes CDR1 SEHNR and CDR2 FQNEAQ (reference sequence). The CDR3 is made up of 17 amino acids. Trimming left V 5 bases short and J 1 base short, with 20 bases between. CDR3 nucleotide sequence: TGTGCCAGCAGCGCCCCCCCCCGGGTGGATGGGAACACTGAAGCTTTCTTT. Amino acids: CASSAPPRVDGNTEAFF.

This clonotype was observed many times. The rearrangement links TRBV10-3 to TRBJ2-1, with 9 bases that match TRBD1. V dropped 6 bases and J dropped 3; count of bases not matched to a gene: 6. The CDR3 sequence is 15 residues long. Germline values: CDR1 ENHRY, CDR2 SYGVKD. The CDR3 loop reads CAIRPGTGYYNEQFF. CDR3 coding DNA: TGTGCCATCAGACCCGGGACAGGGTACTACAATGAGCAGTTCTTC.

This clonotype was recorded many times. The V call is TRBV28, the J call TRBJ2-5; the match to TRBD2 covers 8 bases. Per germline, CDR1 MDHEN and CDR2 SYDVKM. J gave up 4 bases and V 10 bases, and 5 bases lay outside the gene matches. The CDR3 totals 12 residues. CDR3 nucleotide sequence: TGTGCCACCGCCGGGGGGGTAGAGACCCAGTACTTC. Its protein is CATAGGVETQYF.

The V gene is TRBV20-1, the J gene TRBJ1-1; D may be TRBD1 (5 bases). V lost 0 bases and J 4 bases, leaving 12 bases between the germline ends. The CDR3 has 14 residues. Germline CDR1 reads DFQATT; CDR2 reads SNEGSKA (reference sequence). The CDR3 is CSAREAGRGTEAFF. The CDR3, as DNA: TGCAGTGCTAGAGAGGCAGGGAGGGGCACTGAAGCTTTCTTT.

This clonotype was seen more than once but under ten times. This sequence joins TRBV18 and TRBJ2-2; maybe TRBD2 (5 bases). The CDR3 loop spans 14 amino acids. V dropped 3 bases and J dropped 5 bases, with 10 bases sitting between them. Germline-derived CDR1 and CDR2 are KGHSH and LQKENI. CDR3: CASSPFQRTGELFF. The CDR3 nucleotides are TGTGCCAGCTCACCGTTCCAGCGGACCGGGGAGCTGTTTTTT. Variable domain in full (rest from reference TRBV18 and TRBJ2-2): NAGVMQNPRHLVRRRGQEARLRCSPMKGHSHVYWYRQLPEEGLKFMVYLQKENIIDESGMPKERFSAEFPKEGPSILRIQQVVRGDSAAYFCASSPFQRTGELFFGEGSRLTVL.

CDR3 in DNA: TGTGCCAGCAGCCGGACTAGCGGGGGTTTCGGGGAGCTGTTTTTT. The encoded protein is CASSRTSGGFGELFF. The rearrangement joins TRBV12-3 or TRBV12-4 to TRBJ2-2, with TRBD2 identical over 13 bases. The CDR3 is made up of 15 amino acids. The V gene end was trimmed by 6 bases and the J gene end by 7 bases; junction bases not matched to a gene: 5.